The entry below gives a single TCR beta chain sequence along with its context. The sample comes from a study of blood T cell repertoires in COVID-19. Study at large: The United States, Italy and Spain supplied acute and convalescent COVID-19 samples.

The ends were cut back, 3 bases at V and 5 bases at J, with 11 bases in the middle. This CDR3 is 14 amino acids long. The V gene's germline CDR1 is SGHTA and CDR2 FQGNSA. Authors' data handling: For nucleated cells, counts were estimated from reference gene primer amplification. The protocol was immunoSEQ multiplex PCR, while the TCRdb copy is restricted to in-frame clones and leaves out a portion. V and J calls and clone size are as listed in that table; D and trimming were resolved from the DNA. Of about 290,000 clones in the sample, nearly 90% were seen once. The source is a woman aged 25 to 45 with COVID-19, enrolled during active disease. This chain joins TRBV7-2 and TRBJ1-5; tentatively, D is TRBD1 (6 bases). The specimen was peripheral blood. The CDR3 nucleotides read TGTGCCAGCAGCTTGGACAGTCCAGATCAGCCCCAGCATTTT. It translates to CASSLDSPDQPQHF. Supplemented by reference TRBV7-2 and TRBJ1-5, the full variable domain reads GAGVSQSPSNKVTEKGKDVELRCDPISGHTALYWYRQSLGQGLEFLIYFQGNSAPDKSGLPSDRFSAERTGGSVSTLTIQRTQQEDSAVYLCASSLDSPDQPQHFGDGTRLSIL.